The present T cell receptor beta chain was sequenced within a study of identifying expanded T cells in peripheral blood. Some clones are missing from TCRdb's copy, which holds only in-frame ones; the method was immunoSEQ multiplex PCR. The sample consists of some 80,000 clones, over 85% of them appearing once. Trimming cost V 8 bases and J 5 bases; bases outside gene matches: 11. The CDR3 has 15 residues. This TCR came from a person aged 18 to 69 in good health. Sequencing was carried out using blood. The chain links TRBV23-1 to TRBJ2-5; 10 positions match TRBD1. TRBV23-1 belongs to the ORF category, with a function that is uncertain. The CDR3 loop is CASPDRGGLRETQYF. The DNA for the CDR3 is TGCGCCAGCCCGGACAGGGGGGGGCTTCGTGAGACCCAGTACTTC.